This T cell receptor (beta chain) was profiled in a study of cytomegalovirus exposure and HLA in healthy donors. Study background: A prior analysis found more than 90 million unique TCR beta sequences from approximately 190 million T cells. Overall study findings and caveats: Presence/absence results assume similar sequencing depth per donor, which may not hold.

As regards this clone: Its antigen remains unknown.

PCR involved 60 Vbeta and 13 Jbeta primers. The table came from immunoSEQ multiplex PCR; TCRdb's copy has only in-frame clones and leaves some out. The table includes over 150,000 clones, 75% to 85% detected once. Trimming shortened V by 0 bases and J by 0 bases, and 14 bases separated the two germline ends. This CDR3 contains 17 residues. CDR1 and CDR2 (germline): SGHRS, YFSETQ. This receptor was obtained from a woman aged 45-65 years in good health and CMV-seropositive. The chain has TRBV5-1 and TRBJ2-3; the D is unclear. Material: PBMCs. CDR3 residues: CASSLAVAGISTDTQYF. CDR3 nucleotides: TGCGCCAGCAGCTTGGCGGTGGCAGGAATTAGCACAGATACGCAGTATTTT.